These 4 T cell receptor beta chains were sequenced from one sample in a study of T cell repertoires in cytomegalovirus infection. Each CDR3 protein gets one entry after TCRdb re-called the reads with MiXCR. This table holds under 350,000 distinct CDR3 sequences, about 9.2% found once. Sequenced input: PBMCs. The source is a human donor in good health (CMV status not recorded). Some clones in this sample may be carry-over from other donors' samples.

This clonotype was seen at least ten times. This sequence joins TRBV6-5 and TRBJ1-2; 8 nucleotides match TRBD1. The CDR3 is made up of 17 amino acids. Germline V gene sequence: CDR1 MNHEY, CDR2 SVGAGI. J gave up 3 bases and V 2 bases, and 11 bases lay outside the gene matches. The CDR3 DNA reads as TGTGCCAGCAGTTACCTCCGGGCAGGGGGCGCAGACTATGGCTACACCTTC. Encoded protein: CASSYLRAGGADYGYTF.

This clonotype was observed a handful of times. This chain's CDR3 is CASSSGGGTVGEKLFF. DNA of the CDR3: TGTGCCAGTAGCTCAGGGGGCGGGACAGTCGGTGAAAAACTGTTTTTT. The chain carries TRBV19 and TRBJ1-4; 8 bases align to TRBD1. After removal of 6 bases from V and 7 bases from J, the junction contained 13 bases not matched to a gene. This CDR3 region has 16 residues. CDR1 is LNHDA, CDR2 SQIVND, per germline (reference sequence).

V usage is TRBV28 and J usage is TRBJ1-4; no clear D. Germline CDR1 reads MDHEN; CDR2 reads SYDVKM. The germline V and J ends were trimmed by 11 bases and 6 bases, with 22 bases remaining between them. The CDR3 is made up of 15 amino acids. CDR3 sequence: CAASRLPGEDEKLFF. In DNA, the CDR3 is TGTGCCGCGTCACGGCTTCCCGGGGAGGATGAAAAACTGTTTTTT.

This clonotype was seen repeatedly, ten times or more. The chain employs TRBV28 and TRBJ2-3, with D uncertain. Trimming removed 5 bases from V and 8 bases from J, with 14 bases in between. From germline, CDR1 is MDHEN and CDR2 SYDVKM. The CDR3 is made up of 13 amino acids. The CDR3 DNA reads as TGTGCCAGCAGTCTGGCTAGAGCCGGTACGCAGTATTTT. Protein sequence: CASSLARAGTQYF.